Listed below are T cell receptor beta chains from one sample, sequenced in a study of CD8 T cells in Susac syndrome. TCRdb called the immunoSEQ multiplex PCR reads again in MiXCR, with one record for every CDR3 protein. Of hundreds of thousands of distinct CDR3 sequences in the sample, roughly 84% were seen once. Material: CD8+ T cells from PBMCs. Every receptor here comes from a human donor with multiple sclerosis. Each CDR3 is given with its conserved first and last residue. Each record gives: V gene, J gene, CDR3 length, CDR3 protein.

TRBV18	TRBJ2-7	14	CASSPRDRRYEQYF
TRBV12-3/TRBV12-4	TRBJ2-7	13	CASSLGIPYEQYF
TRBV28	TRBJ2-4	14	CASSLSGTVDIQYF
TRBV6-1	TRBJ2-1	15	CASSEGRTGGNEQFF
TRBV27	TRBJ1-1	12	CASSSTYTEAFF
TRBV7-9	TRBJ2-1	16	CASSPTRLGPNNEQFF
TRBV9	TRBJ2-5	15	CASSVWASGAETQYF
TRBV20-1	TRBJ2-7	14	CSARDAGSSYEQYF
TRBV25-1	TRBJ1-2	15	CASSESDLGNYGYTF
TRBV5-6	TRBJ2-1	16	CASSLEISSGRPEQFF
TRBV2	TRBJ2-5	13	CARGRPIQETQYF
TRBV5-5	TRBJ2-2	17	CASSILAGGIPTGELFF
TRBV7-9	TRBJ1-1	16	CASSSRDRGLSTEAFF
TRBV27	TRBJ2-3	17	CASMFEYSGRVTDTQYF
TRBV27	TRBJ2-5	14	CASSLGVQGQTQYF
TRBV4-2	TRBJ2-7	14	CASSQKAGGPEQYF
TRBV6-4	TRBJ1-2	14	CASSRSGTAGGYTF
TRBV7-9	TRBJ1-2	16	CASSLVTGVANYGYTF
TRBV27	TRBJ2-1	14	CASSSGVEDNEQFF
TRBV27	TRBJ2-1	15	CASSSRLYNGNEQFF
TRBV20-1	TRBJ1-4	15	CSALYPSATNEKLFF
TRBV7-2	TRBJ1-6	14	CASSLRGADSPLHF
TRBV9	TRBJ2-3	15	CASSVGGGATDTQYF
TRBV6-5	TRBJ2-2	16	CASSYSWGLNTGELFF
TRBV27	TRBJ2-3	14	CASSFGGRRDTQYF
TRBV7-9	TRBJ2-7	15	CASSLSGAGGLEQYF
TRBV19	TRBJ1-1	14	CASSIDLSSTEAFF
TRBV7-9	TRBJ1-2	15	CASSLVPGRNYGYTF
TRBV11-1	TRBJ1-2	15	CASSLDRVAYYGYTF